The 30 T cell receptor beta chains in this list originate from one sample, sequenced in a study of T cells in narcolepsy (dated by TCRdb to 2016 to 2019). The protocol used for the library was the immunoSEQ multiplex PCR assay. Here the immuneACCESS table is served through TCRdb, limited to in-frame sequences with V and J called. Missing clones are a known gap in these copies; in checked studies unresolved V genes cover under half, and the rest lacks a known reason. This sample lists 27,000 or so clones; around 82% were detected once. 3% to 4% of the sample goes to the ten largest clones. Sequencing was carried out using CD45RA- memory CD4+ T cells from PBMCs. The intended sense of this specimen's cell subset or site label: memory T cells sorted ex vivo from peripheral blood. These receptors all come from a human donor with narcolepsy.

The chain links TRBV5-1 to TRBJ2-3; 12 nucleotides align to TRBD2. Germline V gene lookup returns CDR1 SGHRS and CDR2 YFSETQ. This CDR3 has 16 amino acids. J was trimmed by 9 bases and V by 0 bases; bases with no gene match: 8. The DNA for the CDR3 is TGCGCCAGCAGCTTGGAAGGGACTAGCGGGTCTTCAACGCAGTATTTT. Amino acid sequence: CASSLEGTSGSSTQYF.

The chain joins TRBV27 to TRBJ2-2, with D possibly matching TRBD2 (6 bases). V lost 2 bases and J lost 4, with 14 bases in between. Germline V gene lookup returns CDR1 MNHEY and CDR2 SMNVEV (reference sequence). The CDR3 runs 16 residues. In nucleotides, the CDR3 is TGTGCCAGCAGTTTAGGGACTCCTGTTGGCACCGGGGAGCTGTTTTTT. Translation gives CASSLGTPVGTGELFF.

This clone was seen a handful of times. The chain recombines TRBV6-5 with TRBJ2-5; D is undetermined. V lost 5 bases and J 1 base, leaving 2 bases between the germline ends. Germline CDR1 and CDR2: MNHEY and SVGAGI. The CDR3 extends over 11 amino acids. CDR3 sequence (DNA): TGTGCCAGCAGTGCCCAAGAGACCCAGTACTTC. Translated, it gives CASSAQETQYF.

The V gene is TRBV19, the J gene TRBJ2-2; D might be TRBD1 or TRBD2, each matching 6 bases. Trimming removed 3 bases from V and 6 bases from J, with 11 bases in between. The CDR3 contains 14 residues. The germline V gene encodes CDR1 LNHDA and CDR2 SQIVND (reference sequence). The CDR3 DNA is TGTGCCAGTAGTATGGGGGGCCGGGCCGGGGAGCTGTTTTTT. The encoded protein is CASSMGGRAGELFF.

CDR3 coding DNA: TGTGCCTGGAGCCACCCAAGGGGGCCCAATCAGCCCCAGCATTTT. Translating it yields CAWSHPRGPNQPQHF. The chain has TRBV30 and TRBJ1-5; 7 nucleotides align to TRBD1. The germline gives CDR1 GTSNPN, CDR2 SVGIG (reference sequence). V lost 3 bases and J lost 3; bases outside the gene matches: 8. The CDR3 loop spans 15 amino acids.

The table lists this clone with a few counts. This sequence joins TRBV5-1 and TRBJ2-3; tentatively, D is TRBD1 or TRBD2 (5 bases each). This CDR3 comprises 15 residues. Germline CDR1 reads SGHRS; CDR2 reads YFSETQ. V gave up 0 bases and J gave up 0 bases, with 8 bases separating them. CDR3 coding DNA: TGCGCCAGCAGCTTGGTGGGGGTTAGCACAGATACGCAGTATTTT. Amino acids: CASSLVGVSTDTQYF.

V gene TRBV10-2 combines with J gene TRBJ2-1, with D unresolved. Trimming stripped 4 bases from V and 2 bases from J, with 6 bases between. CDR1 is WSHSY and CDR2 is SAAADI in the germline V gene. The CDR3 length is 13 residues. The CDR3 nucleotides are TGCGCCAGCAGTGTGCTACCCTACAATGAGCAGTTCTTC. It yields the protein CASSVLPYNEQFF.

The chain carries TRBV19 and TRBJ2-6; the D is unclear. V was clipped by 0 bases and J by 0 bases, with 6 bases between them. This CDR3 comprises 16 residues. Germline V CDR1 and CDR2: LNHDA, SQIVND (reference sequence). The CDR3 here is CASSIESGSGANVLTF. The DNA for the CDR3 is TGTGCCAGTAGTATAGAATCGGGCTCTGGGGCCAACGTCCTGACTTTC.

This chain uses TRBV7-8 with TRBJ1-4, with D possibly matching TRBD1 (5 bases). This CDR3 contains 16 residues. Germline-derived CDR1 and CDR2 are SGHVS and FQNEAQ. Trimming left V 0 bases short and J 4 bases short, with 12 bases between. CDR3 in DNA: TGTGCCAGCAGCTTAGCGGGGGGTGCGGGTAATGAAAAACTGTTTTTT. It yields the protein CASSLAGGAGNEKLFF.

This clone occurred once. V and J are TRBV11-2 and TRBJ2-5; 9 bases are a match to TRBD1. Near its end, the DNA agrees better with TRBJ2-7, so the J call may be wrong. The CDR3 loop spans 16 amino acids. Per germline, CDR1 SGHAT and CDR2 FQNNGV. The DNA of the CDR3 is TGTGCCAGCAGCTTAATGAGACAGGGGGAGGGCTACGAGCAGTACTTC. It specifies CASSLMRQGEGYEQYF.

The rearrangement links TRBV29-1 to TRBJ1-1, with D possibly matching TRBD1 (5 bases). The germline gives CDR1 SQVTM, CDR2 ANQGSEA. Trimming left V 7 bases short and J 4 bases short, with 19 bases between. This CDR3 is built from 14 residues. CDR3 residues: CSAAPDWGGTEAFF. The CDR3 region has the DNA TGCAGCGCTGCCCCCGATTGGGGGGGCACTGAAGCTTTCTTT.

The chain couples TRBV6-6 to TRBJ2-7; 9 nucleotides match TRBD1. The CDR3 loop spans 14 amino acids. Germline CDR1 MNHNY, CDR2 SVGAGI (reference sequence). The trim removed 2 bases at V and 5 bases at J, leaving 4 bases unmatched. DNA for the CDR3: TGTGCCAGCAGTTACGGGACAGGGTCTGACGAGCAGTACTTC. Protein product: CASSYGTGSDEQYF.

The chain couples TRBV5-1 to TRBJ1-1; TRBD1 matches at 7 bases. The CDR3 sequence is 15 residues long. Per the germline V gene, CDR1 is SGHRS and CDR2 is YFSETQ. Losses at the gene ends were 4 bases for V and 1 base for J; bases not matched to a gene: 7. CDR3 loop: CASSIKQGQNTEAFF. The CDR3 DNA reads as TGCGCCAGCAGCATAAAACAGGGGCAGAACACTGAAGCTTTCTTT.

The CDR3 bases are TGTGCCTGGAGTGTGTGGTTGGGGAGTGATGGCTACACCTTC. This translates into CAWSVWLGSDGYTF. The chain employs TRBV30 and TRBJ1-2; the D is unclear. V lost 0 bases, J lost 6 bases, and 14 bases lay in between. The CDR3 is 14 residues long. Germline-derived CDR1 and CDR2 are GTSNPN and SVGIG (reference sequence).

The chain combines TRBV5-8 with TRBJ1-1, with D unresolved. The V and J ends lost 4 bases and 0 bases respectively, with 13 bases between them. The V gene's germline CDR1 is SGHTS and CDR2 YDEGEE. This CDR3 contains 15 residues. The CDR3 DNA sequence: TGTGCCAGCAGCCCCCGGACGGGGATGAACACTGAAGCTTTCTTT. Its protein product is CASSPRTGMNTEAFF.

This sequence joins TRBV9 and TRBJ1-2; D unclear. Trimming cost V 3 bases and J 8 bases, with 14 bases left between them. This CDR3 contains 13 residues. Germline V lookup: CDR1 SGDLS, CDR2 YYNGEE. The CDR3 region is CASSARPTDGYTF. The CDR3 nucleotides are TGTGCCAGCAGCGCCCGACCCACAGACGGCTACACCTTC.

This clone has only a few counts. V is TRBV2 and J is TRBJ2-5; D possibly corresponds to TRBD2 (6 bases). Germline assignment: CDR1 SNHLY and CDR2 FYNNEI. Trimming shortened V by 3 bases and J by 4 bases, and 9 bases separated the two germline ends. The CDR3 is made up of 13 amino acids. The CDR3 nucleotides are TGTGCCAGCAGTGATGTTAGCGGAGAGACCCAGTACTTC. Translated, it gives CASSDVSGETQYF.

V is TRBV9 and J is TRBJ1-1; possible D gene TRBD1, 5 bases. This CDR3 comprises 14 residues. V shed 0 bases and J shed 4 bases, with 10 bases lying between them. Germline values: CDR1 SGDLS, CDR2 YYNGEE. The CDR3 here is CASSVEGEGTEAFF. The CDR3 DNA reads TGTGCCAGCAGCGTAGAAGGGGAGGGCACTGAAGCTTTCTTT.

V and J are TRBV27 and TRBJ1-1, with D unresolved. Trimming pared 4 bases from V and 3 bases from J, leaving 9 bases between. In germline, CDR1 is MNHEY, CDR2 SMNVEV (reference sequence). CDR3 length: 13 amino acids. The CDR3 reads CASSSVLDTEAFF. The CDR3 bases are TGTGCCAGCAGTTCGGTGCTGGACACTGAAGCTTTCTTT.

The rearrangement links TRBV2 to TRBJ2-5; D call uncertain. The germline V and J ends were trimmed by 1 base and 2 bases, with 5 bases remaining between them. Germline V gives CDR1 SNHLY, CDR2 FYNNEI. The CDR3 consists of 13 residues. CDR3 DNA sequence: TGTGCCAGCAGTGAAGGGATGCAAGAGACCCAGTACTTC. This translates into CASSEGMQETQYF. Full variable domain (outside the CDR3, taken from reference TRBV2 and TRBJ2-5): EPEVTQTPSHQVTQMGQEVILRCVPISNHLYFYWYRQILGQKVEFLVSFYNNEISEKSEIFDDQFSVERPDGSNFTLKIRSTKLEDSAMYFCASSEGMQETQYFGPGTRLLVL.

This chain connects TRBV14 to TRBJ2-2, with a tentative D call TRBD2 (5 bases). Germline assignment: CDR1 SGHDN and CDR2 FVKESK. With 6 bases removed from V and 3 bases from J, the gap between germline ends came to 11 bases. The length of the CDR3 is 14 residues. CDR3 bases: TGTGCCAGCAGGAAGTACGGGGACACCGGGGAGCTGTTTTTT. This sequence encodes CASRKYGDTGELFF.

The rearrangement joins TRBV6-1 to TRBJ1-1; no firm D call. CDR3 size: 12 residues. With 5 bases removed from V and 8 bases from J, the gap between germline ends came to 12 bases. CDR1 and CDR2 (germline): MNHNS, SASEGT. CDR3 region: CASSPTTTEAFF. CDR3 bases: TGTGCCAGCAGTCCCACGACCACCGAAGCTTTCTTT.

This CDR3 reads CASSRGAQETQYF. The CDR3 nucleotides read TGTGCCAGCAGCAGGGGAGCGCAAGAGACCCAGTACTTC. This rearrangement joins TRBV11-2 to TRBJ2-5; either TRBD1 or TRBD2 may fit D (5 bases each). The CDR3 covers 13 residues. Trimming stripped 5 bases from V and 2 bases from J, with 9 bases between. Germline CDR1 and CDR2: SGHAT and FQNNGV.

CDR3 loop: CASSLDWAGGSYGYTF. CDR3 DNA: TGTGCCAGCAGCTTAGATTGGGCAGGGGGGTCCTATGGCTACACCTTC. The chain employs TRBV7-2 and TRBJ1-2; TRBD1 agrees at 7 bases. The V and J ends lost 1 base and 4 bases, in that order; junction bases with no gene match: 9. Per germline, CDR1 SGHTA and CDR2 FQGNSA. The CDR3 runs to 16 residues.

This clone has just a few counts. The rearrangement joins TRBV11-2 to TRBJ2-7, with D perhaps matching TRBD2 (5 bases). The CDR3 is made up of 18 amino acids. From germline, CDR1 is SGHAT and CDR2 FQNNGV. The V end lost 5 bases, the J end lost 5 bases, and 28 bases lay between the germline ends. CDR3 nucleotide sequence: TGTGCCAGCAGCCTACCGACGGCTATATGGCTAGCTCCCCACGAGCAGTACTTC. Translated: CASSLPTAIWLAPHEQYF. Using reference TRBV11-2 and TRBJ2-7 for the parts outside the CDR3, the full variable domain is EAGVAQSPRYKIIEKRQSVAFWCNPISGHATLYWYQQILGQGPKLLIQFQNNGVVDDSQLPKDRFSAERLKGVDSTLKIQPAKLEDSAVYLCASSLPTAIWLAPHEQYFGPGTRLTVT.

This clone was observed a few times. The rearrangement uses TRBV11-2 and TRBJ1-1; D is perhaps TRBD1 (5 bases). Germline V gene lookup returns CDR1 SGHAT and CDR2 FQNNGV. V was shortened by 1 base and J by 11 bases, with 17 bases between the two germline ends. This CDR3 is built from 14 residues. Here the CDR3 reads CASSLVALDRGAFF. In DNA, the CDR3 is TGTGCCAGCAGCTTAGTAGCCTTAGACAGAGGGGCTTTCTTT.

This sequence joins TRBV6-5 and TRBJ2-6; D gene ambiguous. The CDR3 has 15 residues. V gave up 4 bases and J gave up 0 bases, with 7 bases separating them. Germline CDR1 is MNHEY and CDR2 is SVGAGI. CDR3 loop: CASSSGRSGANVLTF. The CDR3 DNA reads TGTGCCAGCAGTTCGGGCCGCTCTGGGGCCAACGTCCTGACTTTC.

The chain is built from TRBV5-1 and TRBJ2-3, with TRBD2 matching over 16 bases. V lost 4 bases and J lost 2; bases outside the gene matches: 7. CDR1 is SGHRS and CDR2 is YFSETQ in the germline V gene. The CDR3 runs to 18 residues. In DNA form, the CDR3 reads TGCGCCAGCAGCCCGGGACTAGCGGGGGGGCGGAACACAGATACGCAGTATTTT. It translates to CASSPGLAGGRNTDTQYF.

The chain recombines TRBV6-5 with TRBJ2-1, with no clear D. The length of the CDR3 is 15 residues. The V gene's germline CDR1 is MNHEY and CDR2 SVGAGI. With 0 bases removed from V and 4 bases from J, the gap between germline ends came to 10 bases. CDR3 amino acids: CASSYSVRSYNEQFF. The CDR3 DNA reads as TGTGCCAGCAGTTACTCGGTAAGGTCATACAATGAGCAGTTCTTC.

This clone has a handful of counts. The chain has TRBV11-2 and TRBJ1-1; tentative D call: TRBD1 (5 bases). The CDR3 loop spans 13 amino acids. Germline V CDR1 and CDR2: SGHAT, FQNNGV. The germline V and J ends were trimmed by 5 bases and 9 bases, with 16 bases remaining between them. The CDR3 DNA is TGTGCCAGCAGCATACAAGGGGTGAACCAAGCTTTCTTT. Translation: CASSIQGVNQAFF.